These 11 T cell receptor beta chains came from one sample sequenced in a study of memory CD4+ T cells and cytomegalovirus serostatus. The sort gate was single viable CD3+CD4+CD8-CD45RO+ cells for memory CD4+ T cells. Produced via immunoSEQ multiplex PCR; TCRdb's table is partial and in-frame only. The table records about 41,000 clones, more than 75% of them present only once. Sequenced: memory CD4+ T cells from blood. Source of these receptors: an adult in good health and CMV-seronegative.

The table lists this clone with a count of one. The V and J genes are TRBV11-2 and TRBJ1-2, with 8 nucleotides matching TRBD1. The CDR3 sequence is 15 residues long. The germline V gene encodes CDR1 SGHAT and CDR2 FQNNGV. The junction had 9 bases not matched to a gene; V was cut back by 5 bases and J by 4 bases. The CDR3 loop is CASSEDRGAGYGYTF. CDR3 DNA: TGTGCCAGCAGCGAAGACAGGGGTGCGGGCTATGGCTACACCTTC.

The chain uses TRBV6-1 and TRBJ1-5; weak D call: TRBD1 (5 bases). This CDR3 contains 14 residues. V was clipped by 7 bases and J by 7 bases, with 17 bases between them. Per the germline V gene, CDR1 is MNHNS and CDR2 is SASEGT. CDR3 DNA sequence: TGTGCCAGCATGGGGGATCCCCGCGCGCAGCCCCAGCATTTT. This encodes CASMGDPRAQPQHF.

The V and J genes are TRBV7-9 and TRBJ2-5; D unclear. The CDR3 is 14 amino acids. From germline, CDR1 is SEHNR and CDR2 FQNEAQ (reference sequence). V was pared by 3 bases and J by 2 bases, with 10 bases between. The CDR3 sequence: CASSFFTDQETQYF. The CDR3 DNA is TGTGCCAGCAGCTTTTTTACCGATCAAGAGACCCAGTACTTC.

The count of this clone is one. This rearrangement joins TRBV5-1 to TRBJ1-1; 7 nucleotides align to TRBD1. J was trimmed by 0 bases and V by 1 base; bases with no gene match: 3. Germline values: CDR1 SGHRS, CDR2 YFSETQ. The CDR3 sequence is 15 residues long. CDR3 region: CASSLTGALNTEAFF. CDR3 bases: TGCGCCAGCAGCTTGACAGGGGCCCTGAACACTGAAGCTTTCTTT.

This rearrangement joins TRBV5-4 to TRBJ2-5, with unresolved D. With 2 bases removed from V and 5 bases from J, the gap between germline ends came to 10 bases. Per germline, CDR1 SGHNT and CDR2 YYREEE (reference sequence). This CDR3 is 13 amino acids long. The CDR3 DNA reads TGTGCCAGCAGCTTAAAAGGATCGGAGACCCAGTACTTC. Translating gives CASSLKGSETQYF. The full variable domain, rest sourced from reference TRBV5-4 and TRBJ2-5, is ETGVTQSPTHLIKTRGQQVTLRCSSQSGHNTVSWYQQALGQGPQFIFQYYREEENGRGNFPPRFSGLQFPNYSSELNVNALELDDSALYLCASSLKGSETQYFGPGTRLLVL.

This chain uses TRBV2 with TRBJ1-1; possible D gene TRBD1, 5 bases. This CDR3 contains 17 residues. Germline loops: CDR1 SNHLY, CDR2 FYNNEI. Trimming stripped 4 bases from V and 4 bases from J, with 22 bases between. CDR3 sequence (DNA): TGTGCCAGCAGTGGGACGACGTGGGAGGGAACAGGCACTGAAGCTTTCTTT. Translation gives CASSGTTWEGTGTEAFF.

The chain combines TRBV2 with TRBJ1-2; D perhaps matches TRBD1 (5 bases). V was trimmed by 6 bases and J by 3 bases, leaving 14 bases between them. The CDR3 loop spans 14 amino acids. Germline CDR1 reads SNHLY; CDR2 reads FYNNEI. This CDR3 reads CASRAGFGDYGYTF. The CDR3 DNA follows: TGTGCCAGCAGAGCAGGGTTCGGGGACTATGGCTACACCTTC.

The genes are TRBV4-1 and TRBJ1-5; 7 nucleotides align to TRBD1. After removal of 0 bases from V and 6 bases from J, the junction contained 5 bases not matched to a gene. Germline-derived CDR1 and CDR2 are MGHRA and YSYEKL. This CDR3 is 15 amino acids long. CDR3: CASSQEPQGFQPQHF. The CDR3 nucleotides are TGCGCCAGCAGCCAAGAGCCACAGGGGTTTCAGCCCCAGCATTTT.

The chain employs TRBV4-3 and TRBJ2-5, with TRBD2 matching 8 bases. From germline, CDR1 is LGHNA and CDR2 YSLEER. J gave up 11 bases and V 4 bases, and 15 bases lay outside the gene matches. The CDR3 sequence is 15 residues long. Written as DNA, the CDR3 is TGCGCCAGCAGCCCACCCGGGACTAGAAGGACGTGTCAGTACTTC. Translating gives CASSPPGTRRTCQYF.

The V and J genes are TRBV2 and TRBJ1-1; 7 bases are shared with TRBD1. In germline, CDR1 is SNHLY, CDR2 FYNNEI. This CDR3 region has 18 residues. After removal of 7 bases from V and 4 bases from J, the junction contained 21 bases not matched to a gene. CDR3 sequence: CASIGWKGGFIEGTEAFF. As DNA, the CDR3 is TGTGCCAGCATTGGTTGGAAAGGGGGCTTTATTGAGGGCACTGAAGCTTTCTTT.

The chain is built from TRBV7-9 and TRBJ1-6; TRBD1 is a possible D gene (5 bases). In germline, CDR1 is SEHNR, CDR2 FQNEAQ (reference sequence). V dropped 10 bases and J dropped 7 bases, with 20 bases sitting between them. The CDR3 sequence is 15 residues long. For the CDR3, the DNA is TGTGCCACCGAGAGGGGTGGGGGAGTGAATTCACCCCTCCACTTT. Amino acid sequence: CATERGGGVNSPLHF.